Below are 10 T cell receptor beta chains sequenced from a single sample in a study of cytomegalovirus exposure and HLA in healthy donors. PCR was performed using 60 Vbeta and 13 Jbeta primers. Assay: immunoSEQ multiplex PCR; the TCRdb copy retains only in-frame clones and omits some. The data hold some 120,000 clones, with 75% observed a single time. The sample comprised PBMCs. All receptors come from a woman aged 40 to 50 in good health and CMV-seropositive.

In its sample, this clone was seen a few times. This chain uses TRBV13 with TRBJ2-1; 7 positions agree with TRBD1. This CDR3 region has 13 residues. The V gene's germline CDR1 is PRHDT and CDR2 FYEKMQ (reference sequence). V shed 3 bases and J 7 bases; nucleotides not matched to a gene: 3. CDR3 loop: CASSLGQKNEQFF. The CDR3 nucleotides are TGTGCCAGCAGCTTGGGACAGAAGAATGAGCAGTTCTTC.

The V call is TRBV4-3, the J call TRBJ2-2; 11 nucleotides align to TRBD1. Per germline, CDR1 LGHNA and CDR2 YSLEER. There are 14 residues in the CDR3. V lost 4 bases to trimming and J lost 9 bases; unmatched junction nucleotides: 4. The CDR3 loop reads CASSLRTGGWELFF. CDR3 in DNA: TGCGCCAGCAGCCTTCGGACAGGGGGCTGGGAGCTGTTTTTT.

This chain connects TRBV28 to TRBJ2-3; 10 bases map to TRBD2. In germline, CDR1 is MDHEN, CDR2 SYDVKM. With V trimmed by 3 bases and J by 2 bases, 2 bases remained unmatched. CDR3 length: 15 residues. The CDR3 sequence is CASSFLAGDTDTQYF. DNA of the CDR3: TGTGCCAGCAGTTTTCTAGCGGGAGACACAGATACGCAGTATTTT.

V is TRBV6-5 and J is TRBJ1-1; tentatively, D is TRBD1 (6 bases). Trimming shortened V by 0 bases and J by 3 bases, and 11 bases separated the two germline ends. There are 15 residues in the CDR3. Germline CDR1 is MNHEY and CDR2 is SVGAGI. DNA for the CDR3: TGTGCCAGCAGTTACTCGGGGGCCGTATACACTGAAGCTTTCTTT. Amino acids: CASSYSGAVYTEAFF.

The rearrangement joins TRBV30 to TRBJ2-1; TRBD2 matches at 16 bases. This CDR3 has 16 amino acids. The germline V gene has CDR1 GTSNPN and CDR2 SVGIG (reference sequence). J lost 8 bases, V lost 4 bases, and 8 bases had no gene match. The CDR3 region is CAWTGTSGGAADEQFF. DNA for the CDR3: TGTGCCTGGACCGGGACTAGCGGGGGGGCCGCCGATGAGCAGTTCTTC.

The chain links TRBV6-5 to TRBJ1-2; 8 nucleotides align to TRBD1. The CDR3 consists of 15 residues. Per the germline V gene, CDR1 is MNHEY and CDR2 is SVGAGI. J lost 4 bases, V lost 7 bases, and 11 bases had no gene match. The CDR3 loop reads CASTPDRESSYGYTF. The CDR3, as DNA: TGTGCCAGCACCCCGGACAGGGAATCGTCCTATGGCTACACCTTC.

The genes are TRBV2 and TRBJ1-5, with 12 bases lining up with TRBD1. The CDR3 is 16 amino acids. In germline, CDR1 is SNHLY, CDR2 FYNNEI. Germline trimming cut 6 bases from V and 2 bases from J; bases unmatched to any gene: 5. The CDR3 region has the DNA TGTGCCAGCAGCCGGGACAGGGGGCAAGGCAATCAGCCCCAGCATTTT. Translating it yields CASSRDRGQGNQPQHF.

The chain couples TRBV20-1 to TRBJ2-5; tentative D call: TRBD1 (5 bases). The CDR3 runs 11 residues. Germline V gene lookup returns CDR1 DFQATT and CDR2 SNEGSKA (reference sequence). Trimming removed 5 bases from V and 5 bases from J, with 9 bases in between. The CDR3 region is CSAHSGETQYF. The CDR3 nucleotides are TGCAGTGCTCATTCAGGGGAGACCCAGTACTTC.

The gene calls are TRBV9 and TRBJ1-1, with D possibly TRBD1 on 5 matching bases. Germline V gene lookup returns CDR1 SGDLS and CDR2 YYNGEE. Between the trimmed V and J ends, which lost 1 base and 5 bases, there was a span of 12 bases. The CDR3 contains 14 residues. The chain's CDR3 is CASSVQGTSTEAFF. The CDR3 region has the DNA TGTGCCAGCAGCGTACAGGGTACGTCGACTGAAGCTTTCTTT.

A remark on this clone: The junction departs from the called germline gene at one end, perhaps through a read error. The V gene is TRBV7-7, the J gene TRBJ2-1; TRBD1 matches 8 bases. This CDR3 has 15 amino acids. Germline V gene sequence: CDR1 SSHAT, CDR2 FNYEAQ (reference sequence). The CDR3: CASSIGQGPQGEQFF. CDR3 sequence (DNA): TGTGCTAGCAGCATTGGACAGGGTCCCCAGGGTGAGCAGTTCTTC.